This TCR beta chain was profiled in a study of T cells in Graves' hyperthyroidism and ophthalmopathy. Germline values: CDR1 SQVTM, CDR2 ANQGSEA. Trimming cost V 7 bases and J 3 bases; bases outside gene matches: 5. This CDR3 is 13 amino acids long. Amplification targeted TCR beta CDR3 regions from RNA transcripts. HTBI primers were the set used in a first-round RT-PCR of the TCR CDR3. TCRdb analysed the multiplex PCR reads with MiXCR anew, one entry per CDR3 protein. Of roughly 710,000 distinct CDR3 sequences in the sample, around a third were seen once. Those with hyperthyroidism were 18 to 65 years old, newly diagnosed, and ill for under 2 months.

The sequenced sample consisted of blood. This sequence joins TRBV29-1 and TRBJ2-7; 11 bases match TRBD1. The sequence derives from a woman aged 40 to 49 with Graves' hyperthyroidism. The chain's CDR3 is CSAGTGGGYEQYF. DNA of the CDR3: TGCAGCGCCGGGACAGGGGGAGGCTACGAGCAGTACTTC.